This T cell receptor (beta chain) was observed in a study of blood T cell repertoires in COVID-19. About the research overall: From T cells, B-cell-depleted T cells, or PBMCs came the material, which was cDNA or gDNA.

The J segment lost 7 bases and the V segment lost 6 bases, leaving 10 bases of the junction unmatched. There are 15 residues in the CDR3. Germline loops: CDR1 SGHAT, CDR2 FQNNGV. Original processing notes: It was from reference gene primer amplification that nucleated cell counts were estimated. Sequencing was performed with immunoSEQ multiplex PCR; in TCRdb, only in-frame clones are kept and a portion is missing. V and J calls and clone size follow that table, whereas D and trimming were derived from the DNA. The data hold 200,000 to 250,000 clones, with 88% observed a single time. The sequence derives from a man younger than 35 with active or convalescent COVID-19. The material sequenced was peripheral blood. V gene TRBV11-2 combines with J gene TRBJ2-2; 8 nucleotides line up with TRBD2. This CDR3 is CASSTGSGAGGELFF. The CDR3 DNA follows: TGTGCCAGCAGTACGGGTAGCGGGGCGGGCGGGGAGCTGTTTTTT.